A selection of T cell receptor beta chains follows, all from one sample in a study of blood T cell repertoires in COVID-19. Some clones are missing from TCRdb's copy, which holds only in-frame ones; the method was immunoSEQ multiplex PCR. The sample shows approximately 270,000 clones, roughly 90% of them seen only once. The source material was peripheral blood. The receptors were sampled from a man aged 45-65 years with acute or convalescent COVID-19. CDR3s include the opening cysteine and the closing phenylalanine or tryptophan. The order of the fields is D gene, J gene, V gene, clone size, CDR3 DNA, CDR3 protein. A D gene is named only where the DNA matches it firmly. Size is stated for part of the rows, as once, few or many counts, or as a class when the clone is expanded.

. TRBJ2-1 TRBV14 . TGTGCCAGCAGCCTCATGGTCCCCCACTCTGAGCAGTTCTTC CASSLMVPHSEQFF
TRBD1 TRBJ1-3 TRBV4-1 . TGCGCCAGCAGCCAAGAGGACAGGGGATATGGAAACACCATATATTTT CASSQEDRGYGNTIYF
. TRBJ1-2 TRBV27 . TGTGCCAGCAGCTTTATTAGGGGCACTCTTAACTTCTATGGCTACACCTTC CASSFIRGTLNFYGYTF
TRBD2 TRBJ2-1 TRBV6-2/TRBV6-3 few TGTGCCAGCAGTCGGGATACTAGCGGGACCTACAATGAGCAGTTCTTC CASSRDTSGTYNEQFF
TRBD1 TRBJ2-5 TRBV29-1 . TGCAGCGTTGGAGCAGGGGGTTTGCCTCTTTACTTC CSVGAGGLPLYF
. TRBJ1-6 TRBV10-1 . TGCGCCAGCAGTGAAACAGGGAATTCACCCCTCCACTTT CASSETGNSPLHF
. TRBJ1-2 TRBV7-2 once TGTGCCAGCAGCGCGACAGCAAAAGGGGGCTACACCTTC CASSATAKGGYTF
TRBD1 TRBJ1-2 TRBV6-5 . TGTGCCAGCGAGGTGGCAGGGGGCGTAATATATGGCTACACCTTC CASEVAGGVIYGYTF
TRBD1 TRBJ1-6 TRBV7-9 . TGTGCCAGCAGCTCACAGGGGGCTATAACGAATTCACCCCTCCACTTT CASSSQGAITNSPLHF
. TRBJ2-7 TRBV6-5 . TGTGCCAGCAGTTACTCGAGTGGGGCTGCGTACGAGCAGTACTTC CASSYSSGAAYEQYF
TRBD2 TRBJ2-1 TRBV3-1/TRBV3-2 . TGTGCCAGCAGCCACAAGCGGGGCTATACCTCCTACAATGAGCAGTTCTTC CASSHKRGYTSYNEQFF
. TRBJ2-7 TRBV3-1/TRBV3-2 few TGTGCCAGCAGCCCTATGGGGCACTCCTACGAGCAGTACTTC CASSPMGHSYEQYF
TRBD1 TRBJ1-5 TRBV7-8 . TGTGCCAGCACCACGGGACAGGGGGCTCGGAATCAGCCCCAGCATTTT CASTTGQGARNQPQHF
. TRBJ1-1 TRBV7-9 once TGTGCCAGCACACAATGGGAGGGGGGAGACACTGAAGCTTTCTTT CASTQWEGGDTEAFF
TRBD1 TRBJ1-2 TRBV15 . TGTGCCACCAGCACAATGACAGGGGGCAGTTATGGCTACACCTTC CATSTMTGGSYGYTF
. TRBJ2-1 TRBV24-1 . TGTGCCACCAGTGATTTAGGGGGACATCACTTGGTCTTC CATSDLGGHHLVF
TRBD1 TRBJ1-2 TRBV9 . TGTGCCAGCAGCGTAGGACCCTCGGGACAGGGAGTCGGAGGCTACACCTTC CASSVGPSGQGVGGYTF
. TRBJ1-5 TRBV29-1 . TGCAGCGTTTCCACGGGTCGAAATCAGCCCCAGCATTTT CSVSTGRNQPQHF
. TRBJ2-6 TRBV3-1/TRBV3-2 . TGTGCCAGCAGAGACGGCAGGAACGTCCTGACTTTC CASRDGRNVLTF
. TRBJ1-1 TRBV3-1/TRBV3-2 . TGTGCCAGCAGCCCCCCGACAGAGAACACTGAAGCTTTCTTT CASSPPTENTEAFF
. TRBJ2-3 TRBV3-1/TRBV3-2 . TGTGCCAGCAGCCAGGCGTCAGGGGAAGATACGCAGTATTTT CASSQASGEDTQYF
. TRBJ1-4 TRBV12-3/TRBV12-4 . TGTGCCAGCCGGGGGGCAAAACTGTTTTTT CASRGAKLFF
TRBD1 TRBJ1-3 TRBV5-1 . TGCGCCAGCAGCCTACAGGGGGCTGGAAACACCATATATTTT CASSLQGAGNTIYF
. TRBJ2-7 TRBV5-8 . TGTGCCAGCAGCATTGGACAGAACTACGAGCAGTACTTC CASSIGQNYEQYF
. TRBJ2-4 TRBV27 . TGTGCCAGCAGTTTTCAGGGGAACATTCAGTACTTC CASSFQGNIQYF
. TRBJ2-3 TRBV3-1/TRBV3-2 . TGTGCCAGCAGCCAAGACAGGGATACGCAGTATTTT CASSQDRDTQYF
. TRBJ2-7 TRBV7-9 . TGTGCCAGCAGCTTATCGGGGGTGAGCTACGAGCAGTACTTC CASSLSGVSYEQYF
TRBD1 TRBJ1-5 TRBV13 . TGTGCCAGCAGCTCCTCAGGGGGCGGCAATCAGCCCCAGCATTTT CASSSSGGGNQPQHF
. TRBJ1-3 TRBV18 . TGTGCCAGCTCACCACCGTCCCAGGGAAACACCATATATTTT CASSPPSQGNTIYF
TRBD1 TRBJ2-1 TRBV6-6 . TGTGCCAGCACCCAAGGGGGACAGGGGTACAATGAGCAGTTCTTC CASTQGGQGYNEQFF
TRBD1 TRBJ1-1 TRBV9 . TGTGCCAGCAGCTACGATACCGGGACAGGGCTACTGAACACTGAAGCTTTCTTT CASSYDTGTGLLNTEAFF
. TRBJ1-1 TRBV7-8 . TGTGCCAGCAGCTTAGATGCGGGGGCGAACACTGAAGCTTTCTTT CASSLDAGANTEAFF
. TRBJ2-6 TRBV18 once TGTGCCAGCTCACCTGGGCCCCGTACGCACTCTGGGGCCAACGTCCTGACTTTC CASSPGPRTHSGANVLTF
. TRBJ1-5 TRBV6-6 . TGTGCCAGCAGTTACCCAGGGGTGGTCAATCAGCCCCAGCATTTT CASSYPGVVNQPQHF
TRBD1 TRBJ1-2 TRBV24-1 . TGTGCCACCAGTGATTCACGGACAGGGGAGAATGGCTACACCTTC CATSDSRTGENGYTF
. TRBJ1-5 TRBV6-6 . TGTGCCAGCAGTTGGGGCGGACTATATAGCAATCAGCCCCAGCATTTT CASSWGGLYSNQPQHF
TRBD2 TRBJ2-3 TRBV9 . TGTGCCAGCAGCGGTGATAGCGGGGGGGACACAGATACGCAGTATTTT CASSGDSGGDTDTQYF
. TRBJ1-5 TRBV27 . TGTGCCAGCAGTCAAAACAGGGAACATCAGCCCCAGCATTTT CASSQNREHQPQHF
. TRBJ2-5 TRBV11-3 . TGTGCCAGCAGCCAAAGCAGGGGCGGGGAGACCCAGTACTTC CASSQSRGGETQYF
. TRBJ2-2 TRBV3-1/TRBV3-2 . TGTGCCAGCAGCCGGACAGAGAGTACCGGGGAGCTGTTTTTT CASSRTESTGELFF
TRBD1 TRBJ2-2 TRBV7-3 . TGTGCCAGCAGCTCCTCGGACAGGGCCGGGGAGCTGTTTTTT CASSSSDRAGELFF
. TRBJ1-1 TRBV10-1 few TGCGCCAGCAGTGCGGCCGCGGACACTGAAGCTTTCTTT CASSAAADTEAFF
TRBD1 TRBJ1-5 TRBV4-1 . TGCGCCAGCAGCCAAGAGAGGGGGACAGGGAGCAATCAGCCCCAGCATTTT CASSQERGTGSNQPQHF
. TRBJ1-5 TRBV18 . TGTGCCAGCTCACCAATGGAGGGTGCCAATCAGCCCCAGCATTTT CASSPMEGANQPQHF
TRBD1 TRBJ1-1 TRBV6-5 . TGTGCCAGCAGTCCGGGGGACAGGAGGAACACTGAAGCTTTCTTT CASSPGDRRNTEAFF
TRBD2 TRBJ2-2 TRBV24-1 . TGTGCCACCAGTTCAACTAGCGGGGCACACACCGGGGAGCTGTTTTTT CATSSTSGAHTGELFF
TRBD1 TRBJ1-4 TRBV7-9 . TGTGCCAGCAGCTTCGACAGGGGGAATGAAAAACTGTTTTTT CASSFDRGNEKLFF